Reported below is one TCR beta chain. Its antigen is currently unknown. TCRdb ran MiXCR on the reads and lists one entry per CDR3 protein. Among some 920,000 distinct CDR3 sequences listed, roughly 30% were seen once. This record comes from a study of T cell repertoires in cytomegalovirus infection. Study information: The study used recently identified HLA-C-restricted and well-studied HLA-B-restricted CMV epitopes. CMV infection plus the matching HLA type was flagged by public TCR beta signatures. Whole-study results and caveats: Clonotypes of TCR beta that were HLA-C-restricted and CMV-specific dominated the ex vivo response.

CDR3 length: 19 residues. Trimming removed 1 base from V and 1 base from J; junction bases left unmatched: 11. Per the germline V gene, CDR1 is LGHNA and CDR2 is YNFKEQ. The chain is built from TRBV4-2 and TRBJ2-2; 8 positions agree with TRBD2. Sequencing used cultured CD8+ T cells from PBMCs, obtained from culture after CMV antigen stimulation. This clonotype was sampled from a human donor in good health (CMV status not recorded). Some clones in this sample may be carry-over from other donors' samples. The CDR3 is CASSQAPPSAGGNTGELFF. The CDR3, as DNA: TGTGCCAGCAGCCAAGCCCCGCCGTCCGCGGGGGGGAACACCGGGGAGCTGTTTTTT.